This T cell receptor (beta chain) originates from a study of blood T cell repertoires in COVID-19. For the study at large: Donors in the United States, Italy and Spain gave samples during acute or convalescent COVID-19. PBMCs, B-cell-depleted T cells, or T cells were the source of the cDNA or gDNA that made up the material.

Germline-derived CDR1 and CDR2 are SGHVS and FQNEAQ. Trimming removed 3 bases from V and 7 bases from J; junction bases left unmatched: 3. The CDR3 is 14 residues long. Under the authors' procedure: For nucleated cells, counts were estimated from reference gene primer amplification. This table comes from immunoSEQ multiplex PCR, and its TCRdb copy is limited to in-frame clones, with some not included. V, J and clone size derive from that table, while D and trimming were established from the DNA sequence. The table lists tens of thousands of clones, 80% of them singletons, with under 5.5% in the top ten.

Source material: peripheral blood. The clonotype comes from a woman in her 70s with acute or convalescent COVID-19. The rearrangement joins TRBV7-8 to TRBJ1-4; 9 nucleotides align to TRBD1. This CDR3 reads CASSLGTGTEKLFF. CDR3 coding DNA: TGTGCCAGCAGCTTGGGGACAGGGACTGAAAAACTGTTTTTT.